A selection of T cell receptor beta chains follows, all from one sample in a study of blood T cells in healthy people across ages. TCRdb re-called the 5' RACE reads with MiXCR, one entry per CDR3 protein. The profile shows 800,000 to 950,000 distinct CDR3 sequences, approximately 49% of them singletons. Sequencing used blood. All receptors derive from a man aged 30-40 years in good health. Both conserved end residues are part of each CDR3. Each record gives: J gene, clone size, V gene, D gene, CDR3 DNA, CDR3 protein. D genes are given only for firm matches. Size is omitted from some rows. Given values are once, few, many or a class for expanded clones.

>TRBJ1-1|few|TRBV4-1|-
TGCGCCAGCAGCCAGGTGGGGGGCGTATGGAACACTGAAGCTTTCTTT
CASSQVGGVWNTEAFF
>TRBJ1-2|few|TRBV29-1|TRBD1
TGCAGCGCGGGACAGGGGGCGCACACCTTC
CSAGQGAHTF
>TRBJ2-5|-|TRBV5-1|-
TGCGCCAGCAGCGAGGGGAAGGTGACCCAGTACTTC
CASSEGKVTQYF
>TRBJ2-1|-|TRBV20-1|TRBD1
TGCAGTGCTCGGGACAGGGAAAACAATGAGCAGTTCTTC
CSARDRENNEQFF
>TRBJ1-2|few|TRBV4-1|-
TGCGCCAGCAGGCCTACCAGGGGAGAAAGGTATGGCTACACCTTC
CASRPTRGERYGYTF
>TRBJ2-5|many|TRBV11-2|-
TGTGCCAGCAGCTTGGGCCGGGAGCCCCAAGAGACCCAGTACTTC
CASSLGREPQETQYF
>TRBJ2-1|-|TRBV9|TRBD2
TGTGCCAGCAGCGTAGGAGGACTAGCGGAGAACAATGAGCAGTTCTTC
CASSVGGLAENNEQFF
>TRBJ1-1|many|TRBV11-2|-
TGTGCCAGCAGTTTACCAGGGATTCGGGGAGCTTTCTTT
CASSLPGIRGAFF
>TRBJ2-3|-|TRBV27|TRBD1
TGTGCCAGGACAGGGTTAGAGGCAGATACGCAGTATTTT
CARTGLEADTQYF
>TRBJ2-1|few|TRBV3-1|-
TGTGCCAGCAGCCACGGTCCCCGGACCTACAATGAGCAGTTCTTC
CASSHGPRTYNEQFF
>TRBJ2-3|few|TRBV14|-
TGTGCCAGCAGCCAAGCAGGTTCCCCCGGTACGCAGTATTTT
CASSQAGSPGTQYF
>TRBJ1-5|few|TRBV7-2|-
TGTGCCAGCAGCTTTCGGGCGGGGTATCAGCCCCAGCATTTT
CASSFRAGYQPQHF
>TRBJ2-7|few|TRBV6-5|-
TGTGCCAGCAGTTACGCGGCAGGGGTTGACGAGCAGTACTTC
CASSYAAGVDEQYF
>TRBJ1-1|few|TRBV25-1|-
TGTGCCAGCTTCCCCGGGACGTTGAACACTGAAGCTTTCTTT
CASFPGTLNTEAFF
>TRBJ2-7|-|TRBV28|-
TGTGCCAGCAGTTCCAGAATTAACTCCTACGAGCAGTACTTC
CASSSRINSYEQYF
>TRBJ1-5|-|TRBV20-1|-
TGCAGTGCACGTGAGGGAAATGGCAATCAGCCCCAGCATTTT
CSAREGNGNQPQHF
>TRBJ2-5|-|TRBV12-3/TRBV12-4|-
TGTGCCAGCAGTTTGCCCCCAGGCTCGTCCCAGTACTTC
CASSLPPGSSQYF
>TRBJ2-5|few|TRBV12-3/TRBV12-4|-
TGTGCCAGCAGTAACCCTCGGCGTCGCGAGACCCAGTACTTC
CASSNPRRRETQYF
>TRBJ2-1|-|TRBV13|-
TGTGCCACTACGACAGCTTACAATGAGCAGTTCTTC
CATTTAYNEQFF
>TRBJ2-7|-|TRBV5-6|-
TGTGCCAGCAGCTTGGATCAGGGCTACGAGCAGTACTTC
CASSLDQGYEQYF
>TRBJ2-1|-|TRBV10-3|TRBD1
TGTGCCTCGAAGGGACAGGGCCTGTACAATGAGCAGTTCTTC
CASKGQGLYNEQFF
>TRBJ2-7|-|TRBV19|-
TGTGCCAGTAGTATAGAAGAACAGACTGGCGAGCAGTACTTC
CASSIEEQTGEQYF
>TRBJ2-2|-|TRBV9|-
TGTGCCAGCAGCGTAGCAGGGGTGCCCGGGGAGCTGTTTTTT
CASSVAGVPGELFF
>TRBJ1-1|-|TRBV12-3/TRBV12-4|-
TGTGCCAGCAGTTCTAACGTTGTCACTGAAGCTTTCTTT
CASSSNVVTEAFF
>TRBJ1-4|-|TRBV28|-
TGTTCCAGCGCCGGGGGACGAGGGGAACTGTTTTTT
CSSAGGRGELFF
>TRBJ1-4|-|TRBV20-1|-
TGCAGTGCTAGAGATGGGCCGGGCGGGGGCTTGGAAAAACTGTTTTTT
CSARDGPGGGLEKLFF
>TRBJ1-6|once|TRBV4-1|-
TGCGCCAGCAACCAAGATGGGGGGGCGGATTCACCCCTCCACTTT
CASNQDGGADSPLHF
>TRBJ1-5|-|TRBV5-1|TRBD1
TGCGCCAGCAGCTACGGACAGGGGAGCAATCAGCCCCAGCATTTT
CASSYGQGSNQPQHF
>TRBJ1-3|-|TRBV21-1|-
TGTGCCAGAAGACCTGGTGGAAACACCATATATTTT
CARRPGGNTIYF
>TRBJ1-2|-|TRBV12-3/TRBV12-4|TRBD1
TGTGCCAGCAGTGGGGACAGAAGAAGAAGCTATGGCTACACCTTC
CASSGDRRRSYGYTF
>TRBJ2-3|-|TRBV20-1|-
TGCAGTGCTAGCGCTCGAGGAGGGAAGAGGACAGATACGCAGTATTTT
CSASARGGKRTDTQYF
>TRBJ2-1|-|TRBV27|-
TGTGCCAGCAGGTCAGGGGGGGTCTCCTACAATGAGCAGTTCTTC
CASRSGGVSYNEQFF
>TRBJ2-5|-|TRBV28|TRBD1
TGTGCCAGCAGTCTAAGAAGGGGACAGCCAGGGAAAGAGACCCAGTACTTC
CASSLRRGQPGKETQYF
>TRBJ2-1|few|TRBV5-1|-
TGCGCCAGCAGCTTGGATCAGGGATTGGGTGAGCAGTTCTTC
CASSLDQGLGEQFF
>TRBJ2-5|-|TRBV6-5|-
TGTGCCAGCAGTCGAACGACAGGCCAAGCGACCCAGTACTTC
CASSRTTGQATQYF
>TRBJ2-3|-|TRBV12-3/TRBV12-4|-
TGTGCCAGCACCAAAGGACACCCCCGCGTGGGTACGCAGTATTTT
CASTKGHPRVGTQYF